The 23 T cell receptor beta chains reported below all come from one sample, sequenced in a study of blood T cell repertoires in COVID-19. Assay used: immunoSEQ multiplex PCR; TCRdb lists only in-frame clones, some missing. The sample holds roughly 89,000 clones; more than 80% are singletons and the top ten take 15% to 19%. Sequencing input: peripheral blood. These receptors were taken from a woman over 75 with acute or convalescent COVID-19.

This clone was seen many times. The rearrangement links TRBV9 to TRBJ1-2; D gene ambiguous. The germline gives CDR1 SGDLS, CDR2 YYNGEE. Trimming removed 0 bases from V and 1 base from J, with 10 bases in between. This CDR3 comprises 15 residues. As DNA, the CDR3 is TGTGCCAGCAGCGTAGACAGATCGGATAACTATGGCTACACCTTC. This encodes CASSVDRSDNYGYTF.

The chain recombines TRBV18 with TRBJ1-5; no reliable D call. This CDR3 is 14 amino acids long. Germline loops: CDR1 KGHSH, CDR2 LQKENI. The ends were cut back, 3 bases at V and 4 bases at J, with 10 bases in the middle. Here the CDR3 reads CASSPSRGNQPQHF. CDR3 coding DNA: TGTGCCAGCTCACCCTCCCGAGGGAATCAGCCCCAGCATTTT.

V gene TRBV7-2 combines with J gene TRBJ2-3, with TRBD1 identical over 8 bases. Germline trimming cut 2 bases from V and 3 bases from J; bases unmatched to any gene: 4. Germline V gene data show CDR1 as SGHTA and CDR2 as FQGNSA. The CDR3 runs 15 residues. Here the CDR3 reads CASSLTRGQTDTQYF. CDR3 coding DNA: TGTGCCAGCAGCTTAACCAGGGGGCAGACAGATACGCAGTATTTT. Full variable domain (missing parts from reference TRBV7-2 and TRBJ2-3): GAGVSQSPSNKVTEKGKDVELRCDPISGHTALYWYRQSLGQGLEFLIYFQGNSAPDKSGLPSDRFSAERTGGSVSTLTIQRTQQEDSAVYLCASSLTRGQTDTQYFGPGTRLTVL.

This chain uses TRBV4-1 with TRBJ1-2; TRBD1 aligns across 9 bases. The CDR3 runs 15 residues. Trimming took 4 bases from V and 3 from J; bases not matched to a gene: 6. Germline V gene sequence: CDR1 MGHRA, CDR2 YSYEKL. The CDR3 loop reads CASSPRTGDDYGYTF. The CDR3 coding sequence is TGCGCCAGCAGCCCCCGGACAGGGGACGACTATGGCTACACCTTC.

The rearrangement joins TRBV7-8 to TRBJ1-2; D is perhaps TRBD1 (6 bases). V was clipped by 5 bases and J by 4 bases, with 11 bases between them. The germline CDR1 and CDR2 sequences are SGHVS and FQNEAQ. CDR3 length: 13 amino acids. The DNA of the CDR3 is TGTGCCAGCAGCAAGAAGACAGGCTATGGCTACACCTTC. This encodes CASSKKTGYGYTF.

This clone was counted once. The V and J genes are TRBV6-6 and TRBJ1-3; 10 bases are shared with TRBD1. Looked up from germline, CDR1 is MNHNY and CDR2 is SVGAGI (reference sequence). The CDR3 spans 17 residues. V shed 5 bases, J shed 0 bases, and the junction held 7 bases outside the gene matches. The CDR3 loop is CASSLSGQGSSGNTIYF. The CDR3 DNA follows: TGTGCCAGCAGTCTCTCGGGACAGGGGAGCTCTGGAAACACCATATATTTT.

This rearrangement joins TRBV10-3 to TRBJ2-2, with D hard to call. With 3 bases removed from V and 5 bases from J, the gap between germline ends came to 13 bases. The V gene's germline CDR1 is ENHRY and CDR2 SYGVKD. The CDR3 contains 15 residues. DNA of the CDR3: TGTGCCATCAGTGACCCTGGGCGCTCAACCGGGGAGCTGTTTTTT. Its translation is CAISDPGRSTGELFF.

This clone was seen more than once but under ten times. The J gene is TRBJ1-1, the V gene TRBV5-6, with D hard to call. Germline V CDR1 and CDR2: SGHDT, YYEEEE. The CDR3 consists of 11 residues. The V end lost 2 bases, the J end lost 8 bases, and 7 bases lay between the germline ends. The chain's CDR3 is CASSFREEAFF. CDR3 DNA sequence: TGTGCCAGCAGCTTCCGAGAAGAAGCTTTCTTT. The full variable domain, rest sourced from reference TRBV5-6 and TRBJ1-1, is DAGVTQSPTHLIKTRGQQVTLRCSPKSGHDTVSWYQQALGQGPQFIFQYYEEEERQRGNFPDRFSGHQFPNYSSELNVNALLLGDSALYLCASSFREEAFFGQGTRLTVV.

The chain is built from TRBV7-2 and TRBJ2-5, with D perhaps TRBD2 (7 bases). The CDR3 runs to 14 residues. V was pared by 5 bases and J by 4 bases, with 14 bases between. In germline, CDR1 is SGHTA, CDR2 FQGNSA. The CDR3 nucleotides read TGTGCCAGCAGCCCCGGGGGGCCGCGAGAGACCCAGTACTTC. Its protein product is CASSPGGPRETQYF.

CDR3 region: CASSEALRLAGGITYEQYF. Written as DNA, the CDR3 is TGTGCCAGCAGTGAAGCGCTTCGGCTAGCGGGGGGCATAACCTACGAGCAGTACTTC. The chain links TRBV2 to TRBJ2-7, with 11 bases identical to TRBD2. CDR3 length: 19 residues. Trimming removed 0 bases from V and 2 bases from J; junction bases left unmatched: 12. Germline values: CDR1 SNHLY, CDR2 FYNNEI.

V usage is TRBV15 and J usage is TRBJ2-5, with TRBD2 matching 10 bases. V was clipped by 0 bases and J by 5 bases; unmatched bases: 6. CDR3 length: 16 residues. Per the germline V gene, CDR1 is LNHNV and CDR2 is YYDKDF (reference sequence). CDR3 DNA: TGTGCCACCAGCAGAGATTCGGTGACTAGCGGGGAGACCCAGTACTTC. Translation: CATSRDSVTSGETQYF.

This sequence joins TRBV11-2 and TRBJ1-6; a weak D match, TRBD1 (5 bases). Germline lookup yields CDR1 SGHAT and CDR2 FQNNGV. V shed 1 base and J shed 5 bases, with 6 bases lying between them. The CDR3 is 14 residues long. CDR3 region: CASSLGGDNSPLHF. The CDR3 nucleotides are TGTGCCAGCAGCTTAGGGGGGGATAATTCACCCCTCCACTTT.

This clone was counted only a few times. The V and J genes are TRBV10-3 and TRBJ1-2; maybe TRBD1 (6 bases). The CDR3 loop spans 15 amino acids. V was pared by 0 bases and J by 4 bases, with 12 bases between. The V gene's germline CDR1 is ENHRY and CDR2 SYGVKD. CDR3 protein: CAISESARTVYGYTF. CDR3 bases: TGTGCCATCAGTGAGTCGGCAAGGACAGTCTATGGCTACACCTTC.

The sample holds a few counts of this clone. The chain has TRBV19 and TRBJ1-5; 7 nucleotides line up with TRBD1. Trimming removed 5 bases from V and 6 bases from J; junction bases left unmatched: 10. CDR1 is LNHDA and CDR2 is SQIVND in the germline V gene (reference sequence). CDR3 length: 15 residues. The CDR3: CASSLDRPSFQPQHF. As DNA, the CDR3 is TGTGCCAGTAGTCTGGACAGGCCCTCGTTTCAGCCCCAGCATTTT.

The chain has TRBV6-5 and TRBJ2-2; 7 bases map to TRBD1. V lost 6 bases and J lost 0; bases outside the gene matches: 4. The germline V gene encodes CDR1 MNHEY and CDR2 SVGAGI. There are 15 residues in the CDR3. The CDR3 coding sequence is TGTGCCAGCAGGCGACAGGGCACGAACACCGGGGAGCTGTTTTTT. Translated, it gives CASRRQGTNTGELFF.

The chain links TRBV3-1 (or the pseudogene TRBV3-2) to TRBJ1-6; 7 nucleotides match TRBD1. With V trimmed by 1 base and J by 9 bases, 6 bases remained unmatched. Germline loops: CDR1 LGHDT, CDR2 YNNKEL (reference sequence). The CDR3 is 15 residues long. CDR3 loop: CASSQVEGAGSPLHF. Written as DNA, the CDR3 is TGTGCCAGCAGCCAAGTTGAGGGGGCTGGTTCACCCCTCCACTTT.

CDR3 sequence reads: CASSSPSSGTGRGYTF. The CDR3, as DNA: TGTGCCAGCAGTTCCCCATCTTCCGGGACAGGGAGAGGCTACACCTTC. J is TRBJ1-2 and V is TRBV27, with 9 bases lining up with TRBD1. Losses at the gene ends were 4 bases for V and 8 bases for J; bases not matched to a gene: 14. The germline V gene has CDR1 MNHEY and CDR2 SMNVEV (reference sequence). This CDR3 contains 16 residues.

The V call is TRBV6-2 or TRBV6-3, the J call TRBJ1-5; D is possibly TRBD1 (5 bases). This CDR3 spans 17 amino acids. V lost 5 bases and J 4 bases, leaving 21 bases between the germline ends. Germline V gives CDR1 MNHEY, CDR2 SVGEGT. The CDR3, as DNA: TGTGCCAGCAGTCCCTGGAGGGACGCAGCCCATAATCAGCCCCAGCATTTT. Translating gives CASSPWRDAAHNQPQHF.

This sequence joins TRBV3-1 (or the pseudogene TRBV3-2) and TRBJ2-1, with 8 nucleotides matching TRBD2. This CDR3 region has 17 residues. V gave up 7 bases and J gave up 7 bases; unmatched junction bases: 18. Per the germline V gene, CDR1 is LGHDT and CDR2 is YNNKEL (reference sequence). CDR3 DNA sequence: TGTGCCAGCAACCCATCCCGACTGTCGGGGGGGCAAAATGAGCAGTTCTTC. The encoded protein is CASNPSRLSGGQNEQFF.

This chain joins TRBV24-1 and TRBJ2-5; no definite D call. This CDR3 spans 13 amino acids. Germline-derived CDR1 and CDR2 are KGHDR and SFDVKD. V lost 3 bases to trimming and J lost 1 base, with 5 bases between them. In nucleotides, the CDR3 is TGTGCCACCAGTGATGCGGCCCAAGAGACCCAGTACTTC. It yields the protein CATSDAAQETQYF.

V gene TRBV25-1 combines with J gene TRBJ2-7; possible D gene TRBD1, 6 bases. There are 11 residues in the CDR3. CDR1 and CDR2 (germline): MGHDK, SYGVNS. Trimming pared 7 bases from V and 6 bases from J, leaving 10 bases between. CDR3 DNA: TGTGCCAGCACCCTCAGGGGCGAGCAGTACTTC. Translated: CASTLRGEQYF.

This chain links TRBV10-2 with TRBJ2-2; D might be TRBD2 (6 bases). There are 15 residues in the CDR3. V was pared by 7 bases and J by 3 bases, with 15 bases between. Germline lookup yields CDR1 WSHSY and CDR2 SAAADI. The CDR3 sequence is CASKVWGGDTGELFF. The CDR3 nucleotides are TGCGCCAGCAAGGTATGGGGAGGCGACACCGGGGAGCTGTTTTTT.

V is TRBV28 and J is TRBJ1-5, with D hard to call. The CDR3 totals 16 residues. V lost 2 bases and J lost 0, with 11 bases in between. Per the germline V gene, CDR1 is MDHEN and CDR2 is SYDVKM. This CDR3 reads CASSLPPAGSNQPQHF. CDR3 sequence (DNA): TGTGCCAGCAGTTTACCCCCCGCAGGTAGCAATCAGCCCCAGCATTTT.